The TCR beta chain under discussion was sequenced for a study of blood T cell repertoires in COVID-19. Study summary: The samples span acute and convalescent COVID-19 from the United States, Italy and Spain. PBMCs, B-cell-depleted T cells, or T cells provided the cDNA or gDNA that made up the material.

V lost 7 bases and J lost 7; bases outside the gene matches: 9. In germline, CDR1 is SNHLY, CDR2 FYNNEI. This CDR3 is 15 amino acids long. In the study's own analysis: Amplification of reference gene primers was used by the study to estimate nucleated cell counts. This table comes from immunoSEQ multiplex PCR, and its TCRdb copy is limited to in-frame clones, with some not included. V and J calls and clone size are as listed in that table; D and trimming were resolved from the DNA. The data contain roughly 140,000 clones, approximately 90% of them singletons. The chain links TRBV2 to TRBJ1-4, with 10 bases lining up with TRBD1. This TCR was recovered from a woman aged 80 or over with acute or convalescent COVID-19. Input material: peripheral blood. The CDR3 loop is CASTRDRGRVEKLFF. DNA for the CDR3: TGTGCCAGCACCCGAGACAGGGGGCGAGTTGAAAAACTGTTTTTT.